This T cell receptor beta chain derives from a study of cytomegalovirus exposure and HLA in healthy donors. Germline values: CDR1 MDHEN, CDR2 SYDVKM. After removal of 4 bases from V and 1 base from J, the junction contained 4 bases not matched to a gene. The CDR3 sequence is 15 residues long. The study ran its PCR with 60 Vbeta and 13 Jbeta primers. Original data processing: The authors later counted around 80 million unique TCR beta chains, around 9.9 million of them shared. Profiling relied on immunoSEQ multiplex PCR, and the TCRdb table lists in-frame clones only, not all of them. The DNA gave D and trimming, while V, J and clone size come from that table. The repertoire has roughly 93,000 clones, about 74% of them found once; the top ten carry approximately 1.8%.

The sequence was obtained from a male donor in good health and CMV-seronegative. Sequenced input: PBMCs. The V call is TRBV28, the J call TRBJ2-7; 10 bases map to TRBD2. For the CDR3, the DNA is TGTGCCAGCAGTTCAGCGGGAGGGCTTTCCTACGAGCAGTACTTC. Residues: CASSSAGGLSYEQYF. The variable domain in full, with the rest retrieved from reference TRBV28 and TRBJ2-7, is DVKVTQSSRYLVKRTGEKVFLECVQDMDHENMFWYRQDPGLGLRLIYFSYDVKMKEKGDIPEGYSVSREKKERFSLILESASTNQTSMYLCASSSAGGLSYEQYFGPGTRLTVT.